The clone carrying this T cell receptor beta chain has more than one count but fewer than ten. Assay execution proceeded at the deep level. The repertoire was sequenced with immunoSEQ multiplex PCR; TCRdb's copy has only in-frame clones and lacks some. The sample records 600,000 to 700,000 clones, approximately 73% being singletons. The data were obtained in a study of shared clonotypes between healthy human individuals. Germline V gene data show CDR1 as MNHEY and CDR2 as SVGAGI. This CDR3 has 16 amino acids. The V gene end was trimmed by 4 bases and the J gene end by 4 bases; junction bases not matched to a gene: 9.

The V gene is TRBV6-5, the J gene TRBJ1-3; TRBD1 agrees at 8 bases. The sequence was obtained from a woman under 40 in good health. Sequenced sample: memory CD4+ T cells sorted from blood. The subset is: CD45RA-negative fraction. CDR3 amino acids: CASSLLPRDRGNTIYF. The CDR3 DNA sequence: TGTGCCAGCAGTTTACTCCCAAGGGACAGGGGAAACACCATATATTTT.